This is a list of T cell receptor beta chains from one sample in a study of regulatory T cells in long-lasting Graves disease. TCRdb called the multiplex PCR reads again in MiXCR, with one record for every CDR3 protein. This table has fewer than 550,000 distinct CDR3 sequences, roughly 16% appearing once. The same data also went into a second study, on T cells in Graves' hyperthyroidism and ophthalmopathy.

Sequenced here: peripheral blood mononuclear cells (PBMCs), sampled at new diagnosis, from a patient treated with antithyroid drugs. These receptor sequences come from a woman in her forties or fifties with Graves disease. Each CDR3 is given with its conserved first and last residue. A D gene is named only where the DNA matches it firmly. Rows give clone size only sometimes, using once, few, many, or a class for an expanded clone.

>TRBV12-3/TRBV12-4|TRBJ1-2|many|-
TGTGCCAGCAGTTTAGGGACAGTCACCTTC
CASSLGTVTF
>TRBV2|TRBJ2-7|many|-
TGTGCCAGCAGGGGGGACATTGGCGAGCAGTACTTC
CASRGDIGEQYF
>TRBV27|TRBJ2-1|-|TRBD2
TGTGCCAGCAGGGCTAGCGGGGGGTTCAATGAGCAGTTCTTC
CASRASGGFNEQFF
>TRBV28|TRBJ1-6|many|-
TGTGCCAGCAGTCCGGGGCCTAATTCACCCCTCCACTTT
CASSPGPNSPLHF
>TRBV12-3/TRBV12-4|TRBJ2-5|many|-
TGTGCCAGCAGTAAGGAGGGGACCCAGTACTTC
CASSKEGTQYF
>TRBV7-6|TRBJ1-1|few|TRBD1
TGTGCCAGCAGCTTAGGGACAGGGGTATTTACTGAAGCTTTCTTT
CASSLGTGVFTEAFF
>TRBV6-1|TRBJ2-3|-|-
TGTGCCAGCAGCCGTCGGGGGGCGGGCACAGATACGCAGTATTTT
CASSRRGAGTDTQYF
>TRBV5-5|TRBJ1-3|-|TRBD1
TGTGCCAGCAGCTGGGGGACAGACTCTGGAAACACCATATATTTT
CASSWGTDSGNTIYF
>TRBV11-2|TRBJ2-2|-|TRBD2
TGTGCCAGCAGCTCCGGGACTAGAATCACCGGGGAGCTGTTTTTT
CASSSGTRITGELFF
>TRBV3-1|TRBJ1-4|-|-
TGTGCCAGCAGCCTCCGGGGCCAGGGCGAAAAACTGTTTTTT
CASSLRGQGEKLFF
>TRBV6-2/TRBV6-3|TRBJ1-2|-|TRBD1
TGTGCCAGCAGTTACTCGATAAGGGCTAAAGGGACAGGGGATGGCTACACCTTC
CASSYSIRAKGTGDGYTF
>TRBV7-3|TRBJ2-3|few|TRBD2
TGTGCCAGCAGCTTAGAGCGGGGATTAACAGATACGCAGTATTTT
CASSLERGLTDTQYF
>TRBV7-3|TRBJ1-1|few|-
TGTGCCAGCAGCTCCACCGGGGCCCCGGGGACTGAAGCTTTCTTT
CASSSTGAPGTEAFF
>TRBV2|TRBJ2-1|-|TRBD2
TGTGCCAGCGGGACTAGCGGGGGGAGGGGTGAGCAGTTCTTC
CASGTSGGRGEQFF
>TRBV7-8|TRBJ1-2|many|-
TGTGCCAGCACCCAAAGGGACCAGGCGGGTGGCTACACCTTC
CASTQRDQAGGYTF
>TRBV4-1|TRBJ1-1|many|-
TGCGCCAGCAGCCAGGGTCCGCTGAACACTGAAGCTTTCTTT
CASSQGPLNTEAFF
>TRBV11-2|TRBJ2-3|many|-
TGTGCCAGCAGCTTAGGGCACACAGATACGCAGTATTTT
CASSLGHTDTQYF
>TRBV5-5|TRBJ2-7|few|TRBD1
TGTGCCAGCAGCTGGACAGGTCCCTACGAGCAGTACTTC
CASSWTGPYEQYF
>TRBV5-1|TRBJ2-2|-|-
TGCGCCAGCAGTTTTCGGGGGTCCGCGAACACCGGGGAGCTGTTTTTT
CASSFRGSANTGELFF
>TRBV6-2/TRBV6-3|TRBJ1-6|few|-
TGTGCCAGCAGTCGTCTCACAGGAAAGAGCTCCTATAATTCACCCCTCCACTTT
CASSRLTGKSSYNSPLHF
>TRBV12-3/TRBV12-4|TRBJ2-1|-|-
TGTGCCAGCAGTCGACAGCTTACAAACTACAATGAGCAGTTCTTC
CASSRQLTNYNEQFF
>TRBV30|TRBJ1-2|many|TRBD1
TGTGCCTGGGACAGGGAGGTCTATGGCTACACCTTC
CAWDREVYGYTF
>TRBV7-2|TRBJ2-5|many|-
TGTGCCAGCAGCTCTACTGAGTGGACCCAGTACTTC
CASSSTEWTQYF
>TRBV12-3/TRBV12-4|TRBJ1-3|many|-
TGTGCCACCTCAGGATTACTTGGAAACACCATATATTTT
CATSGLLGNTIYF
>TRBV6-1|TRBJ1-5|many|-
TGTGCCAGCAGTGAAGGGGGGTATAGCAATCAGCCCCAGCATTTT
CASSEGGYSNQPQHF
>TRBV19|TRBJ2-3|-|TRBD2
TGTGCCAGTAGACCTCTAGCGGGGGCCCACACAGATACGCAGTATTTT
CASRPLAGAHTDTQYF
>TRBV5-1|TRBJ1-2|-|-
TGCGCCAGCAGCCGGGACGGTGAAGTAGGGGGCTACACCTTC
CASSRDGEVGGYTF
>TRBV3-1|TRBJ2-7|many|TRBD2
TGTGCCAGCAGCCAAGATCTAGCGGATTCCTACGAGCAGTACTTC
CASSQDLADSYEQYF
>TRBV25-1|TRBJ1-1|-|TRBD1
TGTGCCAGCAGTGCGGTCACAGGGGCGGGAGCTTTCTTT
CASSAVTGAGAFF
>TRBV20-1|TRBJ1-4|few|-
TGCAGTGCTATTAGACCCCTGGGGGAAAAACTGTTTTTT
CSAIRPLGEKLFF
>TRBV28|TRBJ2-2|many|-
TGTGCCAGCAGTTTCCACAGGTATACGAACACCGGGGAGCTGTTTTTT
CASSFHRYTNTGELFF
>TRBV7-8|TRBJ1-1|-|-
TGTGCCAGCAGCTTGTCGATGGGGAAAAACACTGAAGCTTTCTTT
CASSLSMGKNTEAFF
>TRBV7-9|TRBJ1-1|many|TRBD1
TGTGCCAGCAGCTCCCCGGGACAGGGTATCACTGAAGCTTTCTTT
CASSSPGQGITEAFF
>TRBV19|TRBJ1-5|-|-
TGTGCCAGCAAACAACCCGGGACACCTTTTAATCAGCCCCAGCATTTT
CASKQPGTPFNQPQHF
>TRBV7-8|TRBJ1-1|many|-
TGTGCCAGCTCTGTAAAAAACACTGAAGCTTTCTTT
CASSVKNTEAFF
>TRBV25-1|TRBJ2-1|few|-
TGTGCCAGCAGTGACCCCCTTGGGGACGAGCAGTTCTTC
CASSDPLGDEQFF
>TRBV5-5|TRBJ2-2|-|-
TGTGCCAGCAGCTTCCAGGCGACCGGGGAGCTGTTTTTT
CASSFQATGELFF